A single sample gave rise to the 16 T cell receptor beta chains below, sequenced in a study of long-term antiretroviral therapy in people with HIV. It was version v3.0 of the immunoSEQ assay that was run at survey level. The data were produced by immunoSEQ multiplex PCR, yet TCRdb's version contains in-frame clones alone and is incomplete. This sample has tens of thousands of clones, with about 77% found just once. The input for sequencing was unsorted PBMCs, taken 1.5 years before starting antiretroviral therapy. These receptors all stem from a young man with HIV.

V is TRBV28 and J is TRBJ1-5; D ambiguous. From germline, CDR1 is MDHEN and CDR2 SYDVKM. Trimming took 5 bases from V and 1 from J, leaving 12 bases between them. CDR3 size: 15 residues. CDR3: CASSNPGRSNQPQHF. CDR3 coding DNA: TGTGCCAGCAGTAATCCGGGAAGAAGCAATCAGCCCCAGCATTTT.

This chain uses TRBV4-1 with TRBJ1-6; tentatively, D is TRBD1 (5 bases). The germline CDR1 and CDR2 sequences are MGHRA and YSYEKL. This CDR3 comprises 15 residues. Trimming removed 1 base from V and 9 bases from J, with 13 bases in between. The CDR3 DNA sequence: TGCGCCAGCAGCCAAGTTTACCAGGGTGCTTCACCCCTCCACTTT. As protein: CASSQVYQGASPLHF.

CDR3 amino acids: CASSPGQGGQPQHF. Here the CDR3 DNA reads TGTGCCAGCAGCCCTGGACAGGGCGGCCAGCCCCAGCATTTT. V and J are TRBV5-5 and TRBJ1-5; 8 positions match TRBD1. J was trimmed by 7 bases and V by 4 bases; bases with no gene match: 7. Germline values: CDR1 SGHKS, CDR2 YYEKEE (reference sequence). The CDR3 runs to 14 residues.

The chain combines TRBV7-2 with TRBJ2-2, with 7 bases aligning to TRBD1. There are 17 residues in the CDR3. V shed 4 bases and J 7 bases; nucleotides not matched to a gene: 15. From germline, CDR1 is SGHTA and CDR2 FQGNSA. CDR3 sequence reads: CASSSFERGPRGGELFF. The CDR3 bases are TGTGCCAGCAGCTCCTTCGAGAGGGGGCCCCGGGGCGGGGAGCTGTTTTTT. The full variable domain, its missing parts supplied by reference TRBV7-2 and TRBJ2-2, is GAGVSQSPSNKVTEKGKDVELRCDPISGHTALYWYRQSLGQGLEFLIYFQGNSAPDKSGLPSDRFSAERTGGSVSTLTIQRTQQEDSAVYLCASSSFERGPRGGELFFGEGSRLTVL.

Written as DNA, the CDR3 is TGCGCCAGCAGCTCCTCTCTAGCGGGCTACAATGAGCAGTTCTTC. Translated, it gives CASSSSLAGYNEQFF. J is TRBJ2-1 and V is TRBV4-3; 8 nucleotides match TRBD2. The V gene's germline CDR1 is LGHNA and CDR2 YSLEER. Trimming removed 5 bases from V and 3 bases from J; junction bases left unmatched: 6. This CDR3 is built from 15 residues.

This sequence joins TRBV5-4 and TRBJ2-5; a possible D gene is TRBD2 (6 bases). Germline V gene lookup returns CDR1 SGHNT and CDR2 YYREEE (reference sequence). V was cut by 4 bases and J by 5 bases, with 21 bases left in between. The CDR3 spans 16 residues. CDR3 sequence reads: CASSDGPGTSGETQYF. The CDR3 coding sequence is TGTGCCAGCAGCGACGGACCCGGGACTTCGGGGGAGACCCAGTACTTC.

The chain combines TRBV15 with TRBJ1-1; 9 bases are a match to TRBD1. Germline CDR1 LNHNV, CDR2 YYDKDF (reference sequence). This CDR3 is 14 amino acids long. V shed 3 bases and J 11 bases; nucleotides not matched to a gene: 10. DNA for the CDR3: TGTGCCACCAGCAGTCCCGGGACAGGGTATCCGGCTTTCTTT. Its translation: CATSSPGTGYPAFF.

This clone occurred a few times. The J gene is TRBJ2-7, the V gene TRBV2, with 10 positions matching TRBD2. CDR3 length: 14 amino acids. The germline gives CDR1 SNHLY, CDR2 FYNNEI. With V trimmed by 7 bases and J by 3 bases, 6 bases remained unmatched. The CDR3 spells CASMSGTSDYEQYF. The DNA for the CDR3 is TGTGCCAGCATGAGCGGGACTAGCGACTACGAGCAGTACTTC.

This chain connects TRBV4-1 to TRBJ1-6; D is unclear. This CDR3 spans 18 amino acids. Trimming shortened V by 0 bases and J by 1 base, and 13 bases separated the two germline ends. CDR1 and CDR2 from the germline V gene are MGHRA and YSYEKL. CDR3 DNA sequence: TGCGCCAGCAGCCAAGAGGGATGGTCTGGGTCCTATAATTCACCCCTCCACTTT. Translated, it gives CASSQEGWSGSYNSPLHF.

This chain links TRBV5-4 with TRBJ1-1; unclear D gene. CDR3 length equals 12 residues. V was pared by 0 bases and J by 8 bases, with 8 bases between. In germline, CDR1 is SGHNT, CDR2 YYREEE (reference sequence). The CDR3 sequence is CASSLAGLEAFF. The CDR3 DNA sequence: TGTGCCAGCAGCTTGGCCGGGCTAGAAGCTTTCTTT. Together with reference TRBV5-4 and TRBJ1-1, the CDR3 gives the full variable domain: ETGVTQSPTHLIKTRGQQVTLRCSSQSGHNTVSWYQQALGQGPQFIFQYYREEENGRGNFPPRFSGLQFPNYSSELNVNALELDDSALYLCASSLAGLEAFFGQGTRLTVV.

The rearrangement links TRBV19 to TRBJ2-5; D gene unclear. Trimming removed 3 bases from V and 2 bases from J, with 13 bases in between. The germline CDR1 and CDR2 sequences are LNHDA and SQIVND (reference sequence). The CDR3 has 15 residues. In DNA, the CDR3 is TGTGCCAGTAGTATGACGGCGCAAAAACAAGAGACCCAGTACTTC. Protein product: CASSMTAQKQETQYF.

CDR3 nucleotides: TGCGCCAGCAGCTTGGACGGACAGGGAGCCTACGAGCAGTACTTC. Encoded protein: CASSLDGQGAYEQYF. The rearrangement joins TRBV5-1 to TRBJ2-7; 8 nucleotides align to TRBD1. This CDR3 region has 15 residues. The germline CDR1 and CDR2 sequences are SGHRS and YFSETQ. V trimming: 0 bases; J trimming: 2 bases; junction bases outside the gene matches: 4.

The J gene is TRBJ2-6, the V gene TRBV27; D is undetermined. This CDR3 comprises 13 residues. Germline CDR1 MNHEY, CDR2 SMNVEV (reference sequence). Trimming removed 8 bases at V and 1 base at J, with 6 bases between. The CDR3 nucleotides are TGTGCCAGCGGGCTGTCTGGGGCCAACGTCCTGACTTTC. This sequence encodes CASGLSGANVLTF.

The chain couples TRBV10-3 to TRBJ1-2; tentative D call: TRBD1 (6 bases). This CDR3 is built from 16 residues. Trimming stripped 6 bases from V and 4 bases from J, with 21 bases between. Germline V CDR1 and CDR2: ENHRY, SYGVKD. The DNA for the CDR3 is TGTGCCATCAGGGACACTACAGGGCGCCGCGGCTATGGCTACACCTTC. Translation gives CAIRDTTGRRGYGYTF.

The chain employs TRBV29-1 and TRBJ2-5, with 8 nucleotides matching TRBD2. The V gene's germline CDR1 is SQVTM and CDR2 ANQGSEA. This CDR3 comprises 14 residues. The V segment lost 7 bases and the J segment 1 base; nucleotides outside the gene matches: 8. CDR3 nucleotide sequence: TGCAGCGGGTGGGTAGCGGGACGCCAAGAGACCCAGTACTTC. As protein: CSGWVAGRQETQYF.

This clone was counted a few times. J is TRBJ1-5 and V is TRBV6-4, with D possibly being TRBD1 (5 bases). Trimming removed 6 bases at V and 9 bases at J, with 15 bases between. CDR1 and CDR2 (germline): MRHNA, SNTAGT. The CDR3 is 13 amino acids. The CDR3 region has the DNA TGTGCCAGCAGGTACAGCGGGGGGAGGCCCCAGCATTTT. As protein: CASRYSGGRPQHF.